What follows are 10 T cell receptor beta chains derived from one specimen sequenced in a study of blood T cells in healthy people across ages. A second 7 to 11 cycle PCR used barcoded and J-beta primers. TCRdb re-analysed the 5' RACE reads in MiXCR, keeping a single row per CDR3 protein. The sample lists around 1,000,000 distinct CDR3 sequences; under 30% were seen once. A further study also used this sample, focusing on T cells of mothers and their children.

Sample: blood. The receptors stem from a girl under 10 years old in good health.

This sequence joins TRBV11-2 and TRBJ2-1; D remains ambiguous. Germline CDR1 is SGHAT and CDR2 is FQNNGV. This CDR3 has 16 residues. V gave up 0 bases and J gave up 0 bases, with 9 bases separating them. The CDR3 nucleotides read TGTGCCAGCAGCTTAGATCCCGAGAGCTCCTACAATGAGCAGTTCTTC. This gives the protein CASSLDPESSYNEQFF. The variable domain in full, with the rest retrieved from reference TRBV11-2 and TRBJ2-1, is EAGVAQSPRYKIIEKRQSVAFWCNPISGHATLYWYQQILGQGPKLLIQFQNNGVVDDSQLPKDRFSAERLKGVDSTLKIQPAKLEDSAVYLCASSLDPESSYNEQFFGPGTRLTVL.

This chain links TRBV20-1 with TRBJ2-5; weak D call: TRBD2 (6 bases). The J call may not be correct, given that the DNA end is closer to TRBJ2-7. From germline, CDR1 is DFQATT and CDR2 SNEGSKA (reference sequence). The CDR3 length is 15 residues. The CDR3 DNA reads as TGCAGTGCTACCTCACTCGCGGGACCTTCCTACGAGCAGTACTTC. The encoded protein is CSATSLAGPSYEQYF.

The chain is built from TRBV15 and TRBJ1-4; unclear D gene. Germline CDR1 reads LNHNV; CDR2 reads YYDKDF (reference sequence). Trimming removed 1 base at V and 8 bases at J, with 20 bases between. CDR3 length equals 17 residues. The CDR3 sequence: CATSRVVSDNGPEKLFF. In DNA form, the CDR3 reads TGTGCCACCAGCAGAGTTGTGTCTGACAATGGCCCAGAAAAACTGTTTTTT.

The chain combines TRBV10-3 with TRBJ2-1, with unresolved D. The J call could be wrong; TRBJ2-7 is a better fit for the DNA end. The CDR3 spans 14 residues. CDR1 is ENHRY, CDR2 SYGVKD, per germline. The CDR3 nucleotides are TGTGCCATCAGTGATCCTCGGACCATCTACGAGCAGTACTTC. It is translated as CAISDPRTIYEQYF.

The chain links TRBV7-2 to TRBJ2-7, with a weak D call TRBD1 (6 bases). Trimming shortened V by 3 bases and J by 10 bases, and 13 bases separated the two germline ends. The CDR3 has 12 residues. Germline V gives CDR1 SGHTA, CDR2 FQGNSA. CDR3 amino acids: CASSFTGSGQYF. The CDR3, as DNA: TGTGCCAGCAGCTTCACAGGGAGTGGCCAGTACTTC.

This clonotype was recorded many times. DNA for the CDR3: TGCGCCAGCAGCCTATTGCTAGCGGGGGAAGAGACCCAGTACTTC. Amino acids: CASSLLLAGEETQYF. The gene calls are TRBV5-1 and TRBJ2-5, with 10 bases that match TRBD2. Germline V CDR1 and CDR2: SGHRS, YFSETQ. The CDR3 contains 15 residues. Trimming removed 4 bases from V and 3 bases from J; junction bases left unmatched: 6.

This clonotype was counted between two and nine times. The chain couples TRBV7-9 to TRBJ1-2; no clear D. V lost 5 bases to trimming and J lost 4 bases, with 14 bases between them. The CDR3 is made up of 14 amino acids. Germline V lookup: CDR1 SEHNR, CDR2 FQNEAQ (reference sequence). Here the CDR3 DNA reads TGTGCCAGCAGCCTAATAAGTGTCGGCTATGGCTACACCTTC. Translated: CASSLISVGYGYTF.

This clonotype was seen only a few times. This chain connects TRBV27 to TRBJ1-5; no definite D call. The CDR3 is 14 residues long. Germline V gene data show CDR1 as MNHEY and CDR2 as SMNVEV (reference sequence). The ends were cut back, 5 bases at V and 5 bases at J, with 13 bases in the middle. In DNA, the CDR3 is TGTGCCAGCAGTGCGGCTTGGACCCATCAGCCCCAGCATTTT. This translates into CASSAAWTHQPQHF.

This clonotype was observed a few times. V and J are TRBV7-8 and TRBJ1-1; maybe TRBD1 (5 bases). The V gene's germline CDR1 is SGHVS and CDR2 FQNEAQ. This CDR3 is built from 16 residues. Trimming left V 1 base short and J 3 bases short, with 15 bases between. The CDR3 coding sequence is TGTGCCAGCAGCTTAGGACGCCTGGGCAGGGACACTGAAGCTTTCTTT. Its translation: CASSLGRLGRDTEAFF.

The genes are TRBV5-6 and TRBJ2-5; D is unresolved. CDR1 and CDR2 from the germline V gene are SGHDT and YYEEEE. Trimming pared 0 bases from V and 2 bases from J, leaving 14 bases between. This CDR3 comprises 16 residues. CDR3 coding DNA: TGTGCCAGCAGCTTGGAACGGCGAATCCTACAAGAGACCCAGTACTTC. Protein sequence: CASSLERRILQETQYF.